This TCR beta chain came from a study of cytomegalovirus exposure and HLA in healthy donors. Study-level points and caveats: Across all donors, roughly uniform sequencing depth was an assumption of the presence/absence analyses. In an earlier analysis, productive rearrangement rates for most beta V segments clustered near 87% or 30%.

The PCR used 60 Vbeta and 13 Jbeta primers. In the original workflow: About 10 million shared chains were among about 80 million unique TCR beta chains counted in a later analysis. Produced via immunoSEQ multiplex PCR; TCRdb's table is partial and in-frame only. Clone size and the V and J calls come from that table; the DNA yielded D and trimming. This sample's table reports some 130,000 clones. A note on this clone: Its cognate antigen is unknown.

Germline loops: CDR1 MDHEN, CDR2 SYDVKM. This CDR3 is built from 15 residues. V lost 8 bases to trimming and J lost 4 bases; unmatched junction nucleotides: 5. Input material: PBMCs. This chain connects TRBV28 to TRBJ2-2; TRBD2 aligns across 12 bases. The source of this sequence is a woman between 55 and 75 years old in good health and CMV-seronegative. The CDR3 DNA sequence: TGTGCCAGCGTCCAGACTAGCGGGGGCACCGGGGAGCTGTTTTTT. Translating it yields CASVQTSGGTGELFF.